The next 32 T cell receptor beta chains were all read from a single sample in a study of T cells in tumors after PD-1 blockade. Profiled with immunoSEQ multiplex PCR; TCRdb holds only in-frame clones, not every one. The table shows some 18,000 clones, with about 85% occurring only once. Sequenced here: PBMCs, sampled after anti-PD-1 therapy. The receptors originated from a human donor with advanced basal cell or squamous cell carcinoma (not recorded which).

The chain employs TRBV6-6 and TRBJ2-5; possibly TRBD1 or TRBD2 for D (5 bases each). Germline V gene sequence: CDR1 MNHNY, CDR2 SVGAGI (reference sequence). CDR3 size: 14 residues. V dropped 1 base and J dropped 5 bases, with 11 bases sitting between them. CDR3 sequence reads: CASSYLRGAETQYF. In DNA, the CDR3 is TGTGCCAGCAGTTACTTACGGGGCGCGGAGACCCAGTACTTC.

The chain couples TRBV7-7 to TRBJ2-1; D may be TRBD2 (6 bases). The germline V gene has CDR1 SSHAT and CDR2 FNYEAQ (reference sequence). The V end was cut by 5 bases, the J end by 7 bases, with 18 bases between. The CDR3 is 15 amino acids. The CDR3 bases are TGTGCCAGCAGCGTCAGCGGGTCCGGCCTGAATGAGCAGTTCTTC. This translates into CASSVSGSGLNEQFF.

This chain uses TRBV20-1 with TRBJ2-7; 7 bases map to TRBD1. Germline CDR1 is DFQATT and CDR2 is SNEGSKA (reference sequence). The CDR3 is 14 residues long. V lost 3 bases, J lost 1 base, and 6 bases stayed unmatched. The DNA of the CDR3 is TGCAGTGCTAGTAGACAGGGTCGGTCCTACGAGCAGTACTTC. This gives the protein CSASRQGRSYEQYF.

This clone is medium-sized. This chain uses TRBV9 with TRBJ2-7, with 13 bases that match TRBD2. Per the germline V gene, CDR1 is SGDLS and CDR2 is YYNGEE. The trim removed 4 bases at V and 1 base at J, leaving 2 bases unmatched. CDR3 length: 15 residues. CDR3 coding DNA: TGTGCCAGCAGCCCGGGACTAGCGGGGTCCTACGAGCAGTACTTC. It encodes CASSPGLAGSYEQYF.

This clone was seen more than once but under ten times. The genes are TRBV18 and TRBJ1-4; TRBD1 aligns across 8 bases. V trimming: 2 bases; J trimming: 4 bases; junction bases outside the gene matches: 15. The CDR3 is 19 amino acids. In germline, CDR1 is KGHSH, CDR2 LQKENI. This CDR3 is CASSPSLPRETGDNEKLFF. The CDR3 coding sequence is TGTGCCAGCTCACCAAGCCTCCCCCGAGAGACAGGGGATAATGAAAAACTGTTTTTT.

Only one count was recorded for this clone. The chain joins TRBV2 to TRBJ1-1; 7 bases are shared with TRBD1. V was clipped by 6 bases and J by 0 bases; unmatched bases: 7. The CDR3 is 15 amino acids. Looked up from germline, CDR1 is SNHLY and CDR2 is FYNNEI. The CDR3 reads CASSRQGMMNTEAFF. The DNA of the CDR3 is TGTGCCAGCAGCCGACAGGGCATGATGAACACTGAAGCTTTCTTT.

The V gene is TRBV5-1, the J gene TRBJ2-5, with D perhaps TRBD1 or TRBD2 (6 bases each). V shed 4 bases and J shed 2 bases, with 9 bases lying between them. Germline V gene sequence: CDR1 SGHRS, CDR2 YFSETQ. CDR3 length: 13 residues. CDR3 protein: CASSGGLQETQYF. The CDR3 bases are TGCGCCAGCAGCGGGGGGCTACAAGAGACCCAGTACTTC.

V and J are TRBV3-1 (or the pseudogene TRBV3-2) and TRBJ2-7, with D perhaps matching TRBD2 (5 bases). The V gene lost 1 base and the J gene lost 7 bases, with 11 bases spanning the gap. The CDR3 loop spans 13 amino acids. Per germline, CDR1 LGHDT and CDR2 YNNKEL (reference sequence). Here the CDR3 reads CASSQVGDREQYF. The CDR3 DNA sequence: TGTGCCAGCAGCCAAGTCGGGGATCGGGAGCAGTACTTC.

V and J are TRBV4-1 and TRBJ2-7; D possibly corresponds to TRBD2 (5 bases). The CDR3 runs to 14 residues. CDR1 and CDR2 (germline): MGHRA, YSYEKL. Trimming removed 5 bases from V and 2 bases from J, with 13 bases in between. The CDR3 loop reads CASSSLAGPYEQYF. CDR3 nucleotides: TGCGCCAGCAGCTCCCTGGCGGGCCCCTACGAGCAGTACTTC.

The chain couples TRBV7-2 to TRBJ2-3; TRBD2 matches at 8 bases. Trimming cost V 6 bases and J 4 bases; bases outside gene matches: 21. CDR3 length: 19 amino acids. Germline CDR1 reads SGHTA; CDR2 reads FQGNSA. The DNA of the CDR3 is TGTGCCAGCAGTACCCGATGGGGACTAGGGGGTGCGGCGGCAGATACGCAGTATTTT. Amino acids: CASSTRWGLGGAAADTQYF.

The chain uses TRBV4-1 and TRBJ1-2; 7 bases are a match to TRBD1. V shed 1 base, J shed 4 bases, and the junction held 6 bases outside the gene matches. The CDR3 is made up of 15 amino acids. Germline V CDR1 and CDR2: MGHRA, YSYEKL. CDR3 in DNA: TGCGCCAGCAGCCAAGGGATTAGGACAGGCTATGGCTACACCTTC. Encoded protein: CASSQGIRTGYGYTF.

The chain uses TRBV6-5 and TRBJ2-2; D may be TRBD1 (6 bases). Per the germline V gene, CDR1 is MNHEY and CDR2 is SVGAGI. The CDR3 totals 13 residues. The V and J ends lost 2 bases and 13 bases respectively, with 14 bases between them. The CDR3 sequence is CASSYGQGRALFF. Written as DNA, the CDR3 is TGTGCCAGCAGTTACGGGCAGGGGCGGGCGCTGTTTTTT.

This clone was observed a single time. The V gene is TRBV7-2, the J gene TRBJ2-3; possibly TRBD1 or TRBD2 for D (5 bases each). CDR1 and CDR2 from the germline V gene are SGHTA and FQGNSA. The length of the CDR3 is 13 residues. Trimming removed 6 bases from V and 9 bases from J, with 16 bases in between. The CDR3, as DNA: TGTGCCAGCAGTTCCCAGGGACGTCCAACGCAGTATTTT. Residues: CASSSQGRPTQYF.

V usage is TRBV19 and J usage is TRBJ2-3; 12 bases match TRBD2. CDR3 size: 17 residues. Germline V gene lookup returns CDR1 LNHDA and CDR2 SQIVND (reference sequence). V shed 9 bases, J shed 0 bases, and the junction held 10 bases outside the gene matches. CDR3 DNA: TGTGCCAGGCAGTCTAGCGGGAGGGTTGGTAGCACAGATACGCAGTATTTT. This translates into CARQSSGRVGSTDTQYF.

V is TRBV28 and J is TRBJ1-1, with a weak D call TRBD1 (5 bases). V shed 7 bases and J shed 1 base, with 10 bases lying between them. This CDR3 has 13 amino acids. In germline, CDR1 is MDHEN, CDR2 SYDVKM. In nucleotides, the CDR3 is TGTGCCAGCACTCGGGGACGGAACACTGAAGCTTTCTTT. Translating it yields CASTRGRNTEAFF.

V is TRBV2 and J is TRBJ1-4, with TRBD1 identical over 7 bases. This CDR3 region has 15 residues. Germline CDR1 reads SNHLY; CDR2 reads FYNNEI. The J segment lost 7 bases and the V segment lost 5 bases, leaving 10 bases of the junction unmatched. DNA for the CDR3: TGTGCCAGCAGTCAAATACCGCAGGGGGGTGAAAAACTGTTTTTT. It specifies CASSQIPQGGEKLFF.

The chain recombines TRBV5-1 with TRBJ2-2; D remains ambiguous. CDR1 is SGHRS, CDR2 YFSETQ, per germline. The CDR3 contains 14 residues. Trimming removed 0 bases from V and 2 bases from J, with 5 bases in between. The CDR3 sequence is CASSLAVNTGELFF. The CDR3 DNA reads as TGCGCCAGCAGCTTGGCGGTCAACACCGGGGAGCTGTTTTTT.

V and J are TRBV5-4 and TRBJ2-1; the D gene is possibly TRBD2 (6 bases). Germline V lookup: CDR1 SGHNT, CDR2 YYREEE (reference sequence). This CDR3 is 16 amino acids long. V lost 0 bases and J 9 bases, leaving 19 bases between the germline ends. The chain's CDR3 is CASSLVGGTLTGEQFF. The CDR3 DNA is TGTGCCAGCAGCTTGGTTGGCGGGACCCTGACTGGTGAGCAGTTCTTC.

The V gene is TRBV24-1, the J gene TRBJ2-7; no clear D. Between the trimmed V and J ends, which lost 6 bases and 7 bases, there was a span of 15 bases. There are 13 residues in the CDR3. CDR1 KGHDR and CDR2 SFDVKD come from the germline V gene. The CDR3 bases are TGTGCCACCAGTAGGCCAGACTTGGGGGAGCAGTACTTC. Residues: CATSRPDLGEQYF.

This clone was seen just once. The rearrangement joins TRBV15 to TRBJ2-1, with D perhaps matching TRBD1 (6 bases). V was pared by 2 bases and J by 3 bases, with 11 bases between. The CDR3 covers 15 residues. The germline CDR1 and CDR2 sequences are LNHNV and YYDKDF (reference sequence). The DNA of the CDR3 is TGTGCCACCAGCAGATCAGGGGTCAACTACAATGAGCAGTTCTTC. Protein: CATSRSGVNYNEQFF.

V usage is TRBV24-1 and J usage is TRBJ2-3, with a possible D match to TRBD2 (5 bases). Looked up from germline, CDR1 is KGHDR and CDR2 is SFDVKD. The germline V and J ends were trimmed by 7 bases and 6 bases, with 10 bases remaining between them. This CDR3 is 12 amino acids long. The CDR3 DNA is TGTGCCACCAGGGACTCCCTCGATACGCAGTATTTT. This encodes CATRDSLDTQYF.

The chain is built from TRBV5-1 and TRBJ2-5, with D unclear. Germline assignment: CDR1 SGHRS and CDR2 YFSETQ. The CDR3 is 16 amino acids. Between the trimmed V and J ends, which lost 0 bases and 2 bases, there was a span of 14 bases. The CDR3 protein is CASSLGSHSFQETQYF. CDR3 sequence (DNA): TGCGCCAGCAGCTTGGGTTCGCACTCCTTTCAAGAGACCCAGTACTTC.

The rearrangement joins TRBV14 to TRBJ2-6; D is unresolved. Per germline, CDR1 SGHDN and CDR2 FVKESK. Trimming cost V 4 bases and J 0 bases, with 7 bases left between them. The CDR3 has 15 amino acids. The CDR3 DNA sequence: TGTGCCAGCAGCCCCCGCCGCTCTGGGGCCAACGTCCTGACTTTC. This codes for CASSPRRSGANVLTF. Filled out from reference TRBV14 and TRBJ2-6, the complete variable domain reads EAGVTQFPSHSVIEKGQTVTLRCDPISGHDNLYWYRRVMGKEIKFLLHFVKESKQDESGMPNNRFLAERTGGTYSTLKVQPAELEDSGVYFCASSPRRSGANVLTFGAGSRLTVL.

As DNA, the CDR3 is TGTGCCAGCAGCCAAGGGCCCTGGGCGGGGGTGAGTGTGACCCAGTACTTC. It translates to CASSQGPWAGVSVTQYF. The J gene is TRBJ2-5, the V gene TRBV3-1 (or the pseudogene TRBV3-2), with 7 bases aligning to TRBD2. J gave up 7 bases and V 1 base, and 15 bases lay outside the gene matches. CDR3 length: 17 residues. Germline V gives CDR1 LGHDT, CDR2 YNNKEL (reference sequence).

The chain is built from TRBV3-1 (or the pseudogene TRBV3-2) and TRBJ2-7, with 8 bases aligning to TRBD1. Per germline, CDR1 LGHDT and CDR2 YNNKEL (reference sequence). The CDR3 runs to 15 residues. Trimming cost V 1 base and J 0 bases; bases outside gene matches: 2. The CDR3 sequence is CASSQGTGSSYEQYF. DNA of the CDR3: TGTGCCAGCAGCCAAGGGACAGGGAGCTCCTACGAGCAGTACTTC.

The rearrangement joins TRBV6-5 to TRBJ1-5; a possible D gene is TRBD1 (5 bases). The germline V gene has CDR1 MNHEY and CDR2 SVGAGI. V was shortened by 0 bases and J by 3 bases, with 9 bases between the two germline ends. The CDR3 runs to 15 residues. CDR3 in DNA: TGTGCCAGCAGTTACTCGGCAGGGACCAATCAGCCCCAGCATTTT. This translates into CASSYSAGTNQPQHF.

The genes are TRBV27 and TRBJ2-7, with 12 positions matching TRBD2. The V gene's germline CDR1 is MNHEY and CDR2 SMNVEV (reference sequence). This CDR3 region has 14 residues. Trimming removed 6 bases from V and 6 bases from J; junction bases left unmatched: 6. This CDR3 reads CASRRLAGAPEQYF. Written as DNA, the CDR3 is TGTGCCAGCAGAAGACTAGCGGGAGCTCCCGAGCAGTACTTC.

The chain uses TRBV10-3 and TRBJ2-1; TRBD2 matches at 9 bases. CDR1 is ENHRY and CDR2 is SYGVKD in the germline V gene. V trimming: 2 bases; J trimming: 4 bases; junction bases outside the gene matches: 9. This CDR3 has 17 amino acids. In nucleotides, the CDR3 is TGTGCCATCAGTGAGGCCTCATCTAGCGGGGCTTACAATGAGCAGTTCTTC. Amino acid sequence: CAISEASSSGAYNEQFF.

The rearrangement uses TRBV12-2 and TRBJ2-7. TRBV12-2 is shown as a pseudogene. The CDR3 runs 12 residues. The CDR3 sequence: CASRLGIYEQYF. The DNA for the CDR3 is TGTGCAAGTCGCTTAGGAATCTACGAGCAGTACTTC.

This clone occurred once. This chain links TRBV27 with TRBJ1-4; D gene ambiguous. Germline assignment: CDR1 MNHEY and CDR2 SMNVEV (reference sequence). V lost 3 bases, J lost 0 bases, and 8 bases lay in between. The CDR3 is 15 amino acids. Written as DNA, the CDR3 is TGTGCCAGCAGTTTGAGCCATGCAACTAATGAAAAACTGTTTTTT. Translating it yields CASSLSHATNEKLFF.

The chain recombines TRBV6-5 with TRBJ1-2; no definite D call. Germline V lookup: CDR1 MNHEY, CDR2 SVGAGI. The CDR3 length is 13 residues. Trimming took off 4 bases at V and 4 bases at J, with 10 bases between the two ends. The CDR3 DNA reads as TGTGCCAGCAGTTCACCTCTCATCTATGGCTACACCTTC. It encodes CASSSPLIYGYTF.

The chain uses TRBV6-1 and TRBJ2-5; D perhaps matches TRBD2 (5 bases). V was cut by 1 base and J by 1 base, with 13 bases left in between. CDR3 length: 16 amino acids. CDR1 is MNHNS and CDR2 is SASEGT in the germline V gene. The CDR3, as DNA: TGTGCCAGCAGTGAAGTAGGAGGAGGAGGCCAAGAGACCCAGTACTTC. It codes for CASSEVGGGGQETQYF.